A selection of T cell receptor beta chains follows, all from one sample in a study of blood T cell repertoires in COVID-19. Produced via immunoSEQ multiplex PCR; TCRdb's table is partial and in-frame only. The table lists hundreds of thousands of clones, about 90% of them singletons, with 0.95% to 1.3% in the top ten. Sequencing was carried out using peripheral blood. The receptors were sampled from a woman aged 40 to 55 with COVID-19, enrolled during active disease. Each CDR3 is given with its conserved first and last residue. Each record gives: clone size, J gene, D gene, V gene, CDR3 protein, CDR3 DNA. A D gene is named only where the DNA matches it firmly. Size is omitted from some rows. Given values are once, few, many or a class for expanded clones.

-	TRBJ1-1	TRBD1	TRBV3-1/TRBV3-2	CASSQETGGPTEAFF	TGTGCCAGCAGCCAAGAAACAGGGGGCCCCACTGAAGCTTTCTTT
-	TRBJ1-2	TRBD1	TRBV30	CAWSVSGTGWRGGYTF	TGTGCCTGGAGTGTTTCTGGGACAGGGTGGCGGGGCGGCTACACCTTC
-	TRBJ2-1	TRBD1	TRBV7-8	CASSLRWDRGEQFF	TGTGCCAGCAGCTTACGGTGGGACAGGGGGGAGCAGTTCTTC
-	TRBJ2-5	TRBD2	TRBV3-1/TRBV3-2	CASSQDLGLAGGETQYF	TGTGCCAGCAGCCAAGATCTAGGACTAGCGGGGGGAGAGACCCAGTACTTC
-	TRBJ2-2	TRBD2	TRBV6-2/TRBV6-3	CASSSRTSGSTGELFF	TGTGCCAGCAGTTCCCGGACTAGCGGGAGTACCGGGGAGCTGTTTTTT
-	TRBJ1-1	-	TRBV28	CASSLRGSSTEAFF	TGTGCCAGCAGTTTGAGGGGGAGTAGTACTGAAGCTTTCTTT
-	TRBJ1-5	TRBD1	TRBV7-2	CASSPTGGLNNQPQHF	TGTGCCAGCAGCCCGACAGGGGGCCTTAACAATCAGCCCCAGCATTTT
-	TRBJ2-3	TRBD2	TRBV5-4	CASSLDGAGGITDTQYF	TGTGCCAGCAGCTTGGATGGAGCGGGAGGAATCACAGATACGCAGTATTTT
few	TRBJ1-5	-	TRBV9	CASSVDTNSNQPQHF	TGTGCCAGCAGCGTAGACACAAATAGCAATCAGCCCCAGCATTTT
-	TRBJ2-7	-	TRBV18	CASSPGPGGEQYF	TGTGCCAGCTCACCGGGGCCGGGTGGCGAGCAGTACTTC
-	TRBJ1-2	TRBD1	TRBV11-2	CASSPGTGGAYGYTF	TGTGCCAGCAGCCCTGGGACAGGGGGCGCCTATGGCTACACCTTC